These 21 T cell receptor beta chains were all obtained from the same sample, sequenced in a study of technical replicates of blood from four donors. The repertoire was sequenced with immunoSEQ multiplex PCR; TCRdb's copy has only in-frame clones and lacks some. Of 95,000 to 100,000 clones in the sample, roughly 95% were seen once. The specimen sequenced was T cells isolated from PBMCs. All receptors derive from a human donor in good health.

The gene calls are TRBV27 and TRBJ2-7; 8 bases align to TRBD1. CDR1 MNHEY and CDR2 SMNVEV come from the germline V gene (reference sequence). With 4 bases clipped from V and 3 bases from J, the junction kept 5 bases outside the gene matches. The CDR3 has 14 amino acids. The CDR3 nucleotides read TGTGCCAGCAGTTCATATGGACAGGGCTACGAGCAGTACTTC. It codes for CASSSYGQGYEQYF.

The chain has TRBV9 and TRBJ2-7; the D gene is possibly TRBD1 (6 bases). CDR1 and CDR2 (germline): SGDLS, YYNGEE. The CDR3 runs to 17 residues. Trimming removed 0 bases from V and 4 bases from J, with 20 bases in between. The DNA of the CDR3 is TGTGCCAGCAGCGTAGGCGCGTCGCAGGGGTGGAGTTACGAGCAGTACTTC. This translates into CASSVGASQGWSYEQYF.

This chain connects TRBV20-1 to TRBJ2-5; D gene uncertain. There are 11 residues in the CDR3. Trimming took off 0 bases at V and 10 bases at J, with 9 bases between the two ends. Germline V gene data show CDR1 as DFQATT and CDR2 as SNEGSKA (reference sequence). The CDR3 nucleotides are TGCAGTGCTAGAGATGCCGCAGTCCAGTACTTC. This codes for CSARDAAVQYF.

The V gene is TRBV4-1, the J gene TRBJ2-1, with D maybe TRBD2 (6 bases). The CDR3 spans 19 residues. V lost 0 bases and J lost 0, with 18 bases in between. Germline values: CDR1 MGHRA, CDR2 YSYEKL. The CDR3 region is CASSQDPPPSDSSYNEQFF. CDR3 nucleotides: TGCGCCAGCAGCCAAGATCCGCCCCCTAGCGATAGCTCCTACAATGAGCAGTTCTTC.

V gene TRBV30 combines with J gene TRBJ2-7, with TRBD1 as a possible D gene (6 bases). The CDR3 spans 14 residues. The V end was cut by 4 bases, the J end by 1 base, with 14 bases between. CDR1 is GTSNPN and CDR2 is SVGIG in the germline V gene (reference sequence). The CDR3 coding sequence is TGTGCCTGGAAAGGACAGCAGATTTCCTACGAGCAGTACTTC. Protein sequence: CAWKGQQISYEQYF.

This clone has more than one count but fewer than ten. V is TRBV10-3 and J is TRBJ1-2; 8 nucleotides agree with TRBD1. The length of the CDR3 is 14 residues. J was trimmed by 2 bases and V by 4 bases; bases with no gene match: 3. CDR1 ENHRY and CDR2 SYGVKD come from the germline V gene. The CDR3 DNA reads as TGTGCCATCAGTGCCGGGACAGGCAACTATGGCTACACCTTC. It translates to CAISAGTGNYGYTF.

This chain uses TRBV7-2 with TRBJ2-7, with TRBD1 matching over 7 bases. The V gene end was trimmed by 5 bases and the J gene end by 0 bases; junction bases not matched to a gene: 10. In germline, CDR1 is SGHTA, CDR2 FQGNSA. This CDR3 comprises 16 residues. As DNA, the CDR3 is TGTGCCAGCAGCCCGTGGGACAGACCTTACTCCTACGAGCAGTACTTC. It codes for CASSPWDRPYSYEQYF.

This clone was recorded once. V gene TRBV6-4 combines with J gene TRBJ1-5; 9 nucleotides align to TRBD1. The trim removed 9 bases at V and 0 bases at J, leaving 9 bases unmatched. This CDR3 has 16 residues. Per the germline V gene, CDR1 is MRHNA and CDR2 is SNTAGT. The CDR3 spells CARSRDRVDSNQPQHF. The DNA for the CDR3 is TGTGCCAGGTCCCGGGACAGGGTCGATAGCAATCAGCCCCAGCATTTT.

The chain has TRBV9 and TRBJ2-1; TRBD1 matches at 9 bases. The V segment lost 0 bases and the J segment 7 bases; nucleotides outside the gene matches: 11. The germline gives CDR1 SGDLS, CDR2 YYNGEE. This CDR3 comprises 17 residues. CDR3 in amino acids: CASSVEADRGNWNEQFF. CDR3 DNA sequence: TGTGCCAGCAGCGTAGAAGCGGACAGGGGTAACTGGAATGAGCAGTTCTTC.

The rearrangement joins TRBV27 to TRBJ2-1; unclear D gene. Trimming pared 0 bases from V and 0 bases from J, leaving 9 bases between. There are 16 residues in the CDR3. The germline V gene encodes CDR1 MNHEY and CDR2 SMNVEV (reference sequence). CDR3 loop: CASSLSAESSYNEQFF. DNA of the CDR3: TGTGCCAGCAGTTTATCGGCGGAGAGCTCCTACAATGAGCAGTTCTTC.

The V and J genes are TRBV2 and TRBJ1-6, with D possibly matching TRBD1 (6 bases). Trimming cost V 8 bases and J 11 bases, with 22 bases left between them. The germline gives CDR1 SNHLY, CDR2 FYNNEI. The CDR3 covers 15 residues. The CDR3, as DNA: TGTGCCAGCGTTGATCCAGGGGACGTGAATCCACCCCTCCACTTT. This translates into CASVDPGDVNPPLHF. Using reference TRBV2 and TRBJ1-6 for the parts outside the CDR3, the full variable domain is EPEVTQTPSHQVTQMGQEVILRCVPISNHLYFYWYRQILGQKVEFLVSFYNNEISEKSEIFDDQFSVERPDGSNFTLKIRSTKLEDSAMYFCASVDPGDVNPPLHFGNGTRLTVT.

V gene TRBV6-1 combines with J gene TRBJ1-4, with D maybe TRBD1 (5 bases). This CDR3 has 14 residues. Germline V gene data show CDR1 as MNHNS and CDR2 as SASEGT. The V and J ends lost 4 bases and 8 bases respectively, with 14 bases between them. CDR3 loop: CASSGGSAMEKLFF. CDR3 nucleotides: TGTGCCAGCAGTGGGGGCAGCGCTATGGAAAAACTGTTTTTT.

The V call is TRBV4-1, the J call TRBJ2-5, with 11 bases lining up with TRBD2. The V gene end was trimmed by 0 bases and the J gene end by 5 bases; junction bases not matched to a gene: 5. This CDR3 contains 16 residues. Germline assignment: CDR1 MGHRA and CDR2 YSYEKL. CDR3 DNA sequence: TGCGCCAGCAGCCAAGAGGTAGCGGGGGGGCTGGAGACCCAGTACTTC. Its protein product is CASSQEVAGGLETQYF.

V gene TRBV5-6 combines with J gene TRBJ2-3; perhaps TRBD2 as D (6 bases). Germline lookup yields CDR1 SGHDT and CDR2 YYEEEE. V lost 6 bases and J lost 1, with 12 bases in between. CDR3 length equals 14 residues. The CDR3 loop is CASKVWGGTDTQYF. CDR3 coding DNA: TGTGCCAGCAAAGTCTGGGGGGGCACAGATACGCAGTATTTT.

This chain links TRBV19 with TRBJ1-5, with TRBD1 matching 9 bases. The CDR3 loop spans 14 amino acids. The junction had 5 bases not matched to a gene; V was cut back by 8 bases and J by 3 bases. Looked up from germline, CDR1 is LNHDA and CDR2 is SQIVND (reference sequence). Here the CDR3 DNA reads TGTGCCAGTGGGGGGGACAGGGTCAATCAGCCCCAGCATTTT. Translated: CASGGDRVNQPQHF.

The chain links TRBV9 to TRBJ1-5, with D maybe TRBD1 (5 bases). The V gene lost 3 bases and the J gene lost 5 bases, with 12 bases spanning the gap. Per germline, CDR1 SGDLS and CDR2 YYNGEE. The CDR3 has 14 amino acids. The CDR3 DNA reads as TGTGCCAGCAGCGCAGACAGTACCTATCAGCCCCAGCATTTT. This gives the protein CASSADSTYQPQHF.

The chain joins TRBV11-2 to TRBJ2-1; no clear D gene. V was clipped by 1 base and J by 8 bases, with 12 bases between them. Germline V gives CDR1 SGHAT, CDR2 FQNNGV. This CDR3 contains 14 residues. For the CDR3, the DNA is TGTGCCAGCAGCTTAGCCCCACGTACAGATGAGCAGTTCTTC. Residues: CASSLAPRTDEQFF.

The rearrangement uses TRBV4-1 and TRBJ2-1; 7 bases fit TRBD1. The CDR3 totals 14 residues. In germline, CDR1 is MGHRA, CDR2 YSYEKL. V shed 5 bases and J 7 bases; nucleotides not matched to a gene: 8. This CDR3 reads CASSAQEGANEQFF. In nucleotides, the CDR3 is TGCGCCAGCAGCGCCCAAGAGGGGGCAAATGAGCAGTTCTTC.

This chain connects TRBV19 to TRBJ1-1; D might be TRBD1 (6 bases). The CDR3 consists of 12 residues. Germline values: CDR1 LNHDA, CDR2 SQIVND (reference sequence). With 7 bases removed from V and 4 bases from J, the gap between germline ends came to 10 bases. The CDR3 protein is CASMTGPTEAFF. As DNA, the CDR3 is TGTGCCAGTATGACAGGTCCCACTGAAGCTTTCTTT.

The rearrangement links TRBV20-1 to TRBJ1-1; weak D call: TRBD1 (5 bases). The CDR3 is 11 amino acids. Looked up from germline, CDR1 is DFQATT and CDR2 is SNEGSKA (reference sequence). The CDR3 DNA reads TGCAAATCCTGGGGGGGAACTGAAGCTTTCTTT. Translated: CKSWGGTEAFF.

The rearrangement uses TRBV27 and TRBJ1-2, with 8 bases aligning to TRBD1. V lost 4 bases and J lost 2; bases outside the gene matches: 9. Germline V lookup: CDR1 MNHEY, CDR2 SMNVEV (reference sequence). The CDR3 totals 16 residues. This CDR3 is CASSSETGATNYGYTF. The CDR3 coding sequence is TGTGCCAGCAGTTCAGAGACAGGGGCTACGAACTATGGCTACACCTTC.